The source of this T cell receptor beta chain is a study of blood T cell repertoires in COVID-19. TCRdb keeps only in-frame clones here, not all; method: immunoSEQ multiplex PCR. The profile shows about 220,000 clones, about 86% of them singletons. This CDR3 contains 16 residues. Per the germline V gene, CDR1 is SGHRS and CDR2 is YFSETQ. V gave up 4 bases and J gave up 11 bases; unmatched junction bases: 12. Sequenced input: peripheral blood. This sequence joins TRBV5-1 and TRBJ2-1; the match to TRBD2 covers 13 bases. This receptor was obtained from a woman in her forties or fifties with acute or convalescent COVID-19. This chain's CDR3 is CASSEEGLAGISKQFF. CDR3 bases: TGCGCCAGCAGCGAAGAGGGACTAGCGGGAATAAGTAAGCAGTTCTTC.